The T cell receptor (beta chain) described here comes from a study of CD8+ T cells in alopecia areata. RNA extraction and reverse transcription yielded cDNA as sequencing template. Sequencing used immunoSEQ multiplex PCR; TCRdb keeps in-frame clones, though not all of them. The sample has roughly 150,000 clones, approximately 60% seen once; the top ten hold approximately 34%. This clone has a single count. Sequenced sample: CD8+ T cells sorted from blood. The sequence was obtained from a human donor in good health.

CDR3 protein: CASSESTGTGANVLTF. In nucleotides, the CDR3 is TGTGCCAGCAGTGAATCGACAGGGACCGGGGCCAACGTCCTGACTTTC. This chain links TRBV25-1 with TRBJ2-6; 7 bases match TRBD1. Germline values: CDR1 MGHDK, CDR2 SYGVNS. V shed 1 base, J shed 4 bases, and the junction held 4 bases outside the gene matches. This CDR3 comprises 16 residues.